This T cell receptor (beta chain) originates from a study of blood T cell repertoires in COVID-19. Across the whole study: Samples came from the United States, Italy and Spain, spanning acute and convalescent COVID-19.

Authors' processing steps: Estimated nucleated cell counts came from reference gene primer amplification. TCRdb's copy holds only in-frame clones and misses some; the assay was immunoSEQ multiplex PCR. That table furnishes V, J and clone size, whereas the DNA furnished D and trimming. The repertoire has hundreds of thousands of clones, about 83% of them found once; the top ten carry over 8.5%. This clone occurred once. CDR1 is SGHVS and CDR2 is FQNEAQ in the germline V gene. CDR3 length: 18 residues. J gave up 6 bases and V 4 bases, and 17 bases lay outside the gene matches. The sample consisted of peripheral blood. The clonotype was recovered from a woman in her 50s who had recovered from COVID-19. The chain has TRBV7-8 and TRBJ2-1, with 8 bases matching TRBD2. CDR3 residues: CASSYRNLSGRGGNEQFF. The DNA of the CDR3 is TGTGCCAGCAGCTACCGAAATTTGAGCGGGAGAGGGGGCAATGAGCAGTTCTTC.